This TCR beta chain appears in the sequencing data of a study of T cell clones after liver transplantation. The CDR3 sequence is 17 residues long. Germline V CDR1 and CDR2: SGHTA, FQGTGA. V shed 1 base and J shed 0 bases, with 13 bases lying between them. Here immunoSEQ multiplex PCR was the method, and the copy in TCRdb shows in-frame clones only, minus some. The sample includes 75,000 to 85,000 clones, approximately 87% of them seen just once. The sequenced sample was CD4+ T cells from blood, obtained at the 22-month timepoint. The chain uses TRBV7-3 and TRBJ2-1; D gene unclear. This receptor was identified in a human patient who received a liver transplant. Some T cells may be transferred from the graft donor. The CDR3 is CASSLNGALSSYNEQFF. The CDR3 region has the DNA TGTGCCAGCAGCTTAAACGGTGCACTCAGCTCCTACAATGAGCAGTTCTTC.